Listed below are T cell receptor beta chains from one sample, sequenced in a study of control samples from healthy donors and cancer patients. Libraries were prepared by immunoSEQ multiplex PCR; TCRdb keeps only in-frame clonotypes and omits some of them. The sample consists of about 82,000 clones, 87% of them appearing once. The sequencing input was blood. The receptors come from a man aged 50 to 59 in good health. Each CDR3 is given with its conserved first and last residue. The order of the fields is CDR3 protein, CDR3 DNA, CDR3 length, J gene, D gene, clone size, V gene. D genes are given only for firm matches. The size of a clone is reported for some rows only, either as once, few or many, or as a class for expanded clones.

CDR3 protein: CSVVAGTNPIRAFF
CDR3 DNA: TGCAGCGTTGTTGCCGGGACTAATCCTATCAGAGCTTTCTTT
CDR3 length: 14
J gene: TRBJ1-1
D gene: NA
clone size: NA
V gene: TRBV29-1

CDR3 protein: CAITPEGGKLPLEQFF
CDR3 DNA: TGTGCCATCACTCCCGAGGGGGGGAAACTGCCACTTGAGCAGTTCTTC
CDR3 length: 16
J gene: TRBJ2-1
D gene: NA
clone size: NA
V gene: TRBV10-3

CDR3 protein: CASSQDRTGQNIQYF
CDR3 DNA: TGTGCCAGCAGCCAAGATAGAACAGGACAAAACATTCAGTACTTC
CDR3 length: 15
J gene: TRBJ2-4
D gene: NA
clone size: NA
V gene: TRBV3-1/TRBV3-2

CDR3 protein: CASSFRGGNQPQHF
CDR3 DNA: TGTGCCAGCAGCTTCAGGGGTGGTAATCAGCCCCAGCATTTT
CDR3 length: 14
J gene: TRBJ1-5
D gene: NA
clone size: NA
V gene: TRBV5-6

CDR3 protein: CSVVQTGTLYTF
CDR3 DNA: TGCAGCGTTGTACAAACCGGGACACTCTACACCTTC
CDR3 length: 12
J gene: TRBJ1-2
D gene: NA
clone size: NA
V gene: TRBV29-1

CDR3 protein: CASSPQGKSTDTQYF
CDR3 DNA: TGTGCCAGCAGCCCCCAGGGAAAGAGCACAGATACGCAGTATTTT
CDR3 length: 15
J gene: TRBJ2-3
D gene: NA
clone size: NA
V gene: TRBV9

CDR3 protein: CASSLASRDRANQPQHF
CDR3 DNA: TGTGCCAGCAGCTTAGCGTCCCGGGACAGGGCCAATCAGCCCCAGCATTTT
CDR3 length: 17
J gene: TRBJ1-5
D gene: TRBD1
clone size: NA
V gene: TRBV7-8

CDR3 protein: CASSEFGTGGETGELFF
CDR3 DNA: TGTGCCAGCAGTGAATTTGGGACAGGGGGCGAGACCGGGGAGCTGTTTTTT
CDR3 length: 17
J gene: TRBJ2-2
D gene: TRBD1
clone size: many
V gene: TRBV6-4

CDR3 protein: CASSYLDSQETQYF
CDR3 DNA: TGTGCCAGCAGCTACCTGGACAGCCAAGAGACCCAGTACTTC
CDR3 length: 14
J gene: TRBJ2-5
D gene: NA
clone size: NA
V gene: TRBV5-8

CDR3 protein: CASSRKNNEKLFF
CDR3 DNA: TGTGCCAGCTCACGAAAAAACAATGAAAAACTGTTTTTT
CDR3 length: 13
J gene: TRBJ1-4
D gene: NA
clone size: NA
V gene: TRBV18

CDR3 protein: CASSPAGDVLGYTF
CDR3 DNA: TGTGCCAGCTCACCGGCCGGGGACGTTCTCGGCTACACCTTC
CDR3 length: 14
J gene: TRBJ1-2
D gene: NA
clone size: NA
V gene: TRBV18

CDR3 protein: CAGTGIDQPQHF
CDR3 DNA: TGTGCCGGAACAGGGATTGATCAGCCCCAGCATTTT
CDR3 length: 12
J gene: TRBJ1-5
D gene: NA
clone size: NA
V gene: TRBV30

CDR3 protein: CASSLDPTIGYTF
CDR3 DNA: TGTGCCAGCAGCTTAGATCCTACTATTGGCTACACCTTC
CDR3 length: 13
J gene: TRBJ1-2
D gene: NA
clone size: NA
V gene: TRBV7-2

CDR3 protein: CASSRLGLDYEQYF
CDR3 DNA: TGTGCCAGCAGTAGACTTGGGCTAGACTACGAGCAGTACTTC
CDR3 length: 14
J gene: TRBJ2-7
D gene: NA
clone size: NA
V gene: TRBV28

CDR3 protein: CASSLEGSYGYTF
CDR3 DNA: TGTGCCAGCAGCTTAGAAGGTAGCTATGGCTACACCTTC
CDR3 length: 13
J gene: TRBJ1-2
D gene: NA
clone size: NA
V gene: TRBV13

CDR3 protein: CASSPTSPTSGSYEQYF
CDR3 DNA: TGTGCCAGCAGTCCTACCTCACCGACTAGCGGGAGCTACGAGCAGTACTTC
CDR3 length: 17
J gene: TRBJ2-7
D gene: TRBD2
clone size: NA
V gene: TRBV28

CDR3 protein: CASSPGQGSEEQFF
CDR3 DNA: TGTGCCAGCTCCCCGGGACAGGGGTCGGAGGAGCAGTTCTTC
CDR3 length: 14
J gene: TRBJ2-1
D gene: TRBD1
clone size: NA
V gene: TRBV2

CDR3 protein: CASSAQGTDTQYF
CDR3 DNA: TGTGCCAGCAGTGCGCAGGGCACAGATACGCAGTATTTT
CDR3 length: 13
J gene: TRBJ2-3
D gene: NA
clone size: NA
V gene: TRBV2

CDR3 protein: CASSSPAGDLNTEAFF
CDR3 DNA: TGTGCCAGTAGTAGTCCAGCAGGCGACCTGAACACTGAAGCTTTCTTT
CDR3 length: 16
J gene: TRBJ1-1
D gene: NA
clone size: NA
V gene: TRBV19

CDR3 protein: CASSQRGAGLNSPLHF
CDR3 DNA: TGTGCCAGCAGCCAAAGGGGGGCCGGACTTAATTCACCCCTCCACTTT
CDR3 length: 16
J gene: TRBJ1-6
D gene: NA
clone size: NA
V gene: TRBV7-3

CDR3 protein: CASSATAYAYNEQFF
CDR3 DNA: TGTGCCAGCAGCGCGACAGCATACGCCTACAATGAGCAGTTCTTC
CDR3 length: 15
J gene: TRBJ2-1
D gene: NA
clone size: NA
V gene: TRBV7-2

CDR3 protein: CASSTGAYYGYTF
CDR3 DNA: TGTGCCAGCAGTACGGGGGCCTACTATGGCTACACCTTC
CDR3 length: 13
J gene: TRBJ1-2
D gene: NA
clone size: NA
V gene: TRBV6-5

CDR3 protein: CASSSRGTATYEQYF
CDR3 DNA: TGTGCCAGCAGTTCCCGGGGTACCGCGACCTACGAGCAGTACTTC
CDR3 length: 15
J gene: TRBJ2-7
D gene: NA
clone size: NA
V gene: TRBV28

CDR3 protein: CASSQPGLAGSYNEQFF
CDR3 DNA: TGTGCCAGCAGCCAACCAGGACTAGCGGGATCCTACAATGAGCAGTTCTTC
CDR3 length: 17
J gene: TRBJ2-1
D gene: TRBD2
clone size: NA
V gene: TRBV14

CDR3 protein: CASSVVEGAGREETQYF
CDR3 DNA: TGTGCCAGCAGCGTAGTCGAGGGGGCAGGCCGAGAAGAGACCCAGTACTTC
CDR3 length: 17
J gene: TRBJ2-5
D gene: TRBD1
clone size: NA
V gene: TRBV9

CDR3 protein: CASSSQGRTEAFF
CDR3 DNA: TGTGCCAGCAGTTCCCAGGGACGGACTGAAGCTTTCTTT
CDR3 length: 13
J gene: TRBJ1-1
D gene: NA
clone size: NA
V gene: TRBV12-3/TRBV12-4

CDR3 protein: CASSLRPITSGVADTQYF
CDR3 DNA: TGCGCCAGCAGCTTGCGCCCGATTACTAGCGGGGTTGCAGATACGCAGTATTTT
CDR3 length: 18
J gene: TRBJ2-3
D gene: TRBD2
clone size: NA
V gene: TRBV5-1

CDR3 protein: CASSSGGHVDGLVNEQFF
CDR3 DNA: TGTGCCAGCAGTTCAGGGGGCCACGTAGATGGGTTGGTTAATGAGCAGTTCTTC
CDR3 length: 18
J gene: TRBJ2-1
D gene: TRBD1
clone size: few
V gene: TRBV25-1

CDR3 protein: CASSQDSSGYIEQYF
CDR3 DNA: TGCGCCAGCAGCCAAGATTCTAGCGGCTACATCGAGCAGTACTTC
CDR3 length: 15
J gene: TRBJ2-7
D gene: TRBD2
clone size: few
V gene: TRBV4-1

CDR3 protein: CASSPRLANTGELFF
CDR3 DNA: TGTGCCAGCAGCCCACGACTAGCGAACACCGGGGAGCTGTTTTTT
CDR3 length: 15
J gene: TRBJ2-2
D gene: NA
clone size: NA
V gene: TRBV7-2

CDR3 protein: CASNTRAAGELFF
CDR3 DNA: TGTGCCAGCAACACGAGGGCTGCCGGGGAGCTGTTTTTT
CDR3 length: 13
J gene: TRBJ2-2
D gene: NA
clone size: few
V gene: TRBV2

CDR3 protein: CASSHRGPPGVVEFF
CDR3 DNA: TGTGCCAGCAGCCACCGGGGGCCACCCGGTGTCGTTGAGTTCTTC
CDR3 length: 15
J gene: TRBJ2-1
D gene: NA
clone size: NA
V gene: TRBV3-1/TRBV3-2

CDR3 protein: CASSADRGHGDTQYF
CDR3 DNA: TGTGCCAGCAGCGCGGACAGGGGGCATGGAGATACGCAGTATTTT
CDR3 length: 15
J gene: TRBJ2-3
D gene: TRBD1
clone size: NA
V gene: TRBV9

CDR3 protein: CASIGTDRNQPQHF
CDR3 DNA: TGTGCCAGCATTGGGACGGACCGGAATCAGCCCCAGCATTTT
CDR3 length: 14
J gene: TRBJ1-5
D gene: NA
clone size: NA
V gene: TRBV2

CDR3 protein: CAMHLANGELFF
CDR3 DNA: TGTGCCATGCACCTGGCAAACGGGGAGCTGTTTTTT
CDR3 length: 12
J gene: TRBJ2-2
D gene: NA
clone size: NA
V gene: TRBV12-3/TRBV12-4

CDR3 protein: CAGRTRVRGNQPQHF
CDR3 DNA: TGTGCCGGGCGGACCAGGGTGAGGGGCAATCAGCCCCAGCATTTT
CDR3 length: 15
J gene: TRBJ1-5
D gene: NA
clone size: NA
V gene: TRBV21-1

CDR3 protein: CATSDTASGGQETQYF
CDR3 DNA: TGTGCCACCAGTGATACCGCTAGCGGGGGACAAGAGACCCAGTACTTC
CDR3 length: 16
J gene: TRBJ2-5
D gene: TRBD2
clone size: NA
V gene: TRBV24-1

CDR3 protein: CASSLNAANEQFF
CDR3 DNA: TGTGCCAGCAGCTTAAATGCAGCAAATGAGCAGTTCTTC
CDR3 length: 13
J gene: TRBJ2-1
D gene: NA
clone size: NA
V gene: TRBV7-2

CDR3 protein: CAAGLTTVSRNEQFF
CDR3 DNA: TGTGCCGCCGGTTTGACTACTGTATCGAGGAATGAGCAGTTCTTC
CDR3 length: 15
J gene: TRBJ2-1
D gene: NA
clone size: NA
V gene: TRBV30

CDR3 protein: CASSLGGYGYTF
CDR3 DNA: TGTGCCAGCAGCCTCGGGGGGTATGGCTACACCTTC
CDR3 length: 12
J gene: TRBJ1-2
D gene: NA
clone size: NA
V gene: TRBV7-2

CDR3 protein: CASKLSLPTEAFF
CDR3 DNA: TGTGCCAGCAAACTATCCCTTCCCACTGAAGCTTTCTTT
CDR3 length: 13
J gene: TRBJ1-1
D gene: NA
clone size: NA
V gene: TRBV6-5

CDR3 protein: CATSDMTSSTYNEQFF
CDR3 DNA: TGTGCCACCAGTGACATGACTAGTTCAACCTACAATGAGCAGTTCTTC
CDR3 length: 16
J gene: TRBJ2-1
D gene: NA
clone size: NA
V gene: TRBV24-1

CDR3 protein: CASRVGEINSPLHF
CDR3 DNA: TGTGCCAGCAGAGTCGGAGAGATTAATTCACCCCTCCACTTT
CDR3 length: 14
J gene: TRBJ1-6
D gene: NA
clone size: NA
V gene: TRBV2

CDR3 protein: CASSGKGGSWDSPLHF
CDR3 DNA: TGTGCCAGCAGCGGGAAAGGGGGAAGTTGGGATTCACCCCTCCACTTT
CDR3 length: 16
J gene: TRBJ1-6
D gene: NA
clone size: NA
V gene: TRBV9

CDR3 protein: CASSPRQGGSEAFF
CDR3 DNA: TGTGCCAGCTCCCCCCGGCAGGGGGGGTCTGAAGCTTTCTTT
CDR3 length: 14
J gene: TRBJ1-1
D gene: TRBD1
clone size: NA
V gene: TRBV11-1

CDR3 protein: CASSQGRANTEAFF
CDR3 DNA: TGTGCCAGCAGCCAAGGAAGAGCGAACACTGAAGCTTTCTTT
CDR3 length: 14
J gene: TRBJ1-1
D gene: NA
clone size: NA
V gene: TRBV3-1/TRBV3-2

CDR3 protein: CSVEAILGGSEQFF
CDR3 DNA: TGCAGCGTTGAAGCTATTTTGGGAGGATCCGAGCAGTTCTTC
CDR3 length: 14
J gene: TRBJ2-1
D gene: NA
clone size: NA
V gene: TRBV29-1

CDR3 protein: CASSKIEGLRREPNEKLFF
CDR3 DNA: TGTGCCAGCAGCAAAATCGAGGGGCTGAGGCGGGAACCTAATGAAAAACTGTTTTTT
CDR3 length: 19
J gene: TRBJ1-4
D gene: NA
clone size: once
V gene: TRBV21-1

CDR3 protein: CASSLPLFRADTQYF
CDR3 DNA: TGTGCCAGCAGCCTCCCCCTCTTTCGCGCAGATACGCAGTATTTT
CDR3 length: 15
J gene: TRBJ2-3
D gene: NA
clone size: NA
V gene: TRBV21-1

CDR3 protein: CASSLGTGVSYEQYF
CDR3 DNA: TGCGCCAGCAGCTTGGGGACAGGTGTCTCCTACGAGCAGTACTTC
CDR3 length: 15
J gene: TRBJ2-7
D gene: TRBD1
clone size: NA
V gene: TRBV5-1

CDR3 protein: CATSIEVGTAYEQYF
CDR3 DNA: TGTGCCACCAGCATTGAAGTCGGGACAGCTTACGAGCAGTACTTC
CDR3 length: 15
J gene: TRBJ2-7
D gene: TRBD1
clone size: NA
V gene: TRBV15

CDR3 protein: CASSPPGTGVLYEQYF
CDR3 DNA: TGTGCCAGCTCACCACCCGGGACAGGGGTCCTCTACGAGCAGTACTTC
CDR3 length: 16
J gene: TRBJ2-7
D gene: TRBD1
clone size: many
V gene: TRBV18

CDR3 protein: CAWSVGSGGADTQYF
CDR3 DNA: TGTGCCTGGAGTGTAGGAAGCGGGGGGGCAGATACGCAGTATTTT
CDR3 length: 15
J gene: TRBJ2-3
D gene: TRBD2
clone size: NA
V gene: TRBV30

CDR3 protein: CASRPPGLSTDTQYF
CDR3 DNA: TGTGCCAGTAGACCTCCGGGACTTAGCACAGATACGCAGTATTTT
CDR3 length: 15
J gene: TRBJ2-3
D gene: NA
clone size: NA
V gene: TRBV19